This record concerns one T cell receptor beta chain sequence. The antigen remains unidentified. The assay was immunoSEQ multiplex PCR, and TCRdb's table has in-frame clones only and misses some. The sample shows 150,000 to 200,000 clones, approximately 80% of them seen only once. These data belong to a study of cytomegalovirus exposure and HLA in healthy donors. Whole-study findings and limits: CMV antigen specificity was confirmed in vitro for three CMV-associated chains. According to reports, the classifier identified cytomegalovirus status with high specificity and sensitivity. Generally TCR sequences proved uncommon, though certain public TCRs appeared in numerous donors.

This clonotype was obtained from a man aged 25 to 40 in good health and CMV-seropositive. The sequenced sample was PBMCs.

This CDR3 is CASRPGTAGGNSPLHF. CDR3 in DNA: TGTGCCAGCAGGCCCGGGACAGCTGGGGGTAATTCACCCCTCCACTTT. The rearrangement uses TRBV2 and TRBJ1-6, with 7 bases that match TRBD1. Germline CDR1 is SNHLY and CDR2 is FYNNEI. The CDR3 totals 16 residues. V was pared by 6 bases and J by 6 bases, with 11 bases of the junction left unmatched.